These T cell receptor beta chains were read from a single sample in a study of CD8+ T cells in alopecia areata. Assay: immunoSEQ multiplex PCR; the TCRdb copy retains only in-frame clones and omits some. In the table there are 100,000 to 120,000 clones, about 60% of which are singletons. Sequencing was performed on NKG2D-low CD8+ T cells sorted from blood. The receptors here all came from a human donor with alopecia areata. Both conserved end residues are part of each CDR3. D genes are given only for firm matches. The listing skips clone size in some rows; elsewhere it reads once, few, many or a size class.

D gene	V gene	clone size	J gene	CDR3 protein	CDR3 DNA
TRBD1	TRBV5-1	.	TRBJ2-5	CASSLAWDSQETQYF	TGCGCCAGCAGCTTGGCCTGGGACAGTCAAGAGACCCAGTACTTC
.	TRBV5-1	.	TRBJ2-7	CASSAGSYEQYF	TGCGCCAGCAGCGCTGGGAGCTACGAGCAGTACTTC
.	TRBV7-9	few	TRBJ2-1	CASSLAQAGPSYNEQFF	TGTGCCAGCAGCTTAGCGCAGGCGGGACCTAGTTACAATGAGCAGTTCTTC
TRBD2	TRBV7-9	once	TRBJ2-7	CASSYRTSGRFNEQYF	TGTGCCAGCAGCTACCGGACTAGCGGGAGATTCAACGAGCAGTACTTC
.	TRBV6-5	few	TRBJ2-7	CASSLGDYEQYF	TGTGCCAGCAGTCTAGGGGACTACGAGCAGTACTTC
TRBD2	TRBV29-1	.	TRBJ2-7	CSVLSGITYEQYF	TGCAGCGTGCTCAGCGGGATCACCTACGAGCAGTACTTC
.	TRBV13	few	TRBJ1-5	CASSFERGQPQHF	TGTGCCAGCAGCTTTGAGAGAGGTCAGCCCCAGCATTTT
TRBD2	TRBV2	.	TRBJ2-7	CASSAGLAGEYEQYF	TGTGCCAGCAGTGCGGGACTAGCGGGAGAATACGAGCAGTACTTC
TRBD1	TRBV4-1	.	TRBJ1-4	CASSQGGQAYSNEKLFF	TGCGCCAGCAGCCAAGGAGGACAGGCCTACTCTAATGAAAAACTGTTTTTT
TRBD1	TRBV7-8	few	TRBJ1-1	CASSLDRGADGFF	TGTGCCAGCAGCTTAGACAGGGGCGCGGATGGTTTCTTT
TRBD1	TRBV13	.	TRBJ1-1	CASSLGPWQGAVSTEAFF	TGTGCCAGCAGCTTAGGGCCATGGCAGGGGGCAGTGAGCACTGAAGCTTTCTTT
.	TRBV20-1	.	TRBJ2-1	CSAPYLGEQFF	TGCAGTGCTCCTTACTTGGGTGAGCAGTTCTTC
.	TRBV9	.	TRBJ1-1	CASSVCDRIPTEAFF	TGTGCCAGCAGCGTATGTGACAGGATACCCACTGAAGCTTTCTTT
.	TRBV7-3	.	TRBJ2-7	CASSLCRCRYSSYEQYF	TGTGCCAGCAGCTTATGCCGGTGCAGGTACAGCTCCTACGAGCAGTACTTC
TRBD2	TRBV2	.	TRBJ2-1	CASSKIAGGSYNEQFF	TGTGCCAGCAGTAAAATAGCGGGAGGGTCCTACAATGAGCAGTTCTTC
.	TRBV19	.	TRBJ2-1	CASGYRVDEQFF	TGTGCCAGTGGTTACAGGGTCGATGAGCAGTTCTTC
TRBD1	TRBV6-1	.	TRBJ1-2	CASSEVQGNYGYTF	TGTGCCAGCAGTGAAGTACAGGGGAACTATGGCTACACCTTC
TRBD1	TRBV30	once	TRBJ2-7	CAQSGLETGGDFSYEQYF	TGTGCCCAATCGGGGTTGGAAACAGGGGGCGACTTCTCCTACGAGCAGTACTTC
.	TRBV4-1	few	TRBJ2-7	CASSQVSGDYEQYF	TGCGCCAGCAGCCAAGTATCCGGGGATTACGAGCAGTACTTC
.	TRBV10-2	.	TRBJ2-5	CASSDSVVAGSETQYF	TGCGCCAGCAGTGATTCCGTTGTGGCCGGGAGCGAGACCCAGTACTTC
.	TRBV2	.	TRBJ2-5	CASRAETQYF	TGTGCCAGCAGAGCAGAGACCCAGTACTTC
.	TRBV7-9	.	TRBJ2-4	CASTPGPPLAKNIQYF	TGTGCCAGCACCCCTGGCCCACCCTTAGCCAAAAACATTCAGTACTTC
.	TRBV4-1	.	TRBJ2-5	CASSQVVNRQETQYF	TGCGCCAGCAGCCAAGTGGTCAACAGGCAAGAGACCCAGTACTTC
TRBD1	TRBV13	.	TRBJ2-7	CASSSGTGSYEQYF	TGTGCCAGCAGCTCAGGGACAGGGTCCTACGAGCAGTACTTC
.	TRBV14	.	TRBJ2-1	CASSQDARRGTYNEQFF	TGTGCCAGCAGCCAAGATGCTCGGAGAGGGACCTACAATGAGCAGTTCTTC
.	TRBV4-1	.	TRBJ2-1	CASSLPAGSYNEQFF	TGCGCCAGCAGCCTTCCCGCGGGCTCCTACAATGAGCAGTTCTTC
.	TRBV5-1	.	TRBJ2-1	CASSLIRGDEQFF	TGCGCCAGCAGCTTGATTCGTGGTGACGAGCAGTTCTTC
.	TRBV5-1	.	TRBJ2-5	CASSLDLGVQETQYF	TGCGCCAGCAGCTTGGACCTCGGGGTCCAAGAGACCCAGTACTTC
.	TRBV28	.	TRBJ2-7	CASRPATDTYEQYF	TGTGCCAGCAGGCCGGCCACGGATACCTACGAGCAGTACTTC
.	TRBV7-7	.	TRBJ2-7	CASSPADGYEQYF	TGTGCTAGCAGCCCAGCGGACGGTTACGAGCAGTACTTC
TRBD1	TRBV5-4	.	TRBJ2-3	CASSRLTGKGPTDTQYF	TGTGCCAGCAGCCGACTGACAGGGAAGGGCCCCACAGATACGCAGTATTTT
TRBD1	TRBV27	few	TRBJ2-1	CASSGQVGNEQFF	TGTGCCAGCAGCGGACAGGTGGGCAATGAGCAGTTCTTC
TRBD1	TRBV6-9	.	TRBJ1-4	CASSSYRGTTNEKLFF	TGTGCCAGCAGTTCTTACAGGGGAACAACTAATGAAAAACTGTTTTTT
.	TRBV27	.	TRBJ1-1	CASGSLMGGKAFF	TGTGCCAGCGGGTCCCTCATGGGGGGTAAAGCTTTCTTT
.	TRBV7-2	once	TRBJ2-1	CASSLGSPNEQFF	TGTGCCAGCAGCTTGGGCAGCCCCAATGAGCAGTTCTTC
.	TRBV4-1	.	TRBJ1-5	CASSPDLSQPQHF	TGCGCCAGCAGCCCGGACCTCTCACAGCCCCAGCATTTT
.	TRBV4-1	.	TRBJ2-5	CASSQGSGTNGETQYF	TGCGCCAGCAGCCAAGGGTCCGGGACGAACGGAGAGACCCAGTACTTC
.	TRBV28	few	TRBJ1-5	CASSLGQPQHF	TGTGCCAGCAGTTTAGGTCAGCCCCAGCATTTT